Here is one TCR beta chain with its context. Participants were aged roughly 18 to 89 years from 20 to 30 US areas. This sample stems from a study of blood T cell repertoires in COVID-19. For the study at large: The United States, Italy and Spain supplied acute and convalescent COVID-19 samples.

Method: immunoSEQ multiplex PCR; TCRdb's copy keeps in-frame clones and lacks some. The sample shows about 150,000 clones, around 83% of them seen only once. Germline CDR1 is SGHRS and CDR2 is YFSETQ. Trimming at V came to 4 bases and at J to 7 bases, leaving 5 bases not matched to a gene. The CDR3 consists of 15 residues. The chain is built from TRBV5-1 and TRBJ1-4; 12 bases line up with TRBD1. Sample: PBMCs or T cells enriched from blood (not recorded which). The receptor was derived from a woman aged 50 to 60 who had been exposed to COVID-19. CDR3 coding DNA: TGCGCCAGCAGCCTAGAGGGACAGGGGGCTGAAAAACTGTTTTTT. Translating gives CASSLEGQGAEKLFF.